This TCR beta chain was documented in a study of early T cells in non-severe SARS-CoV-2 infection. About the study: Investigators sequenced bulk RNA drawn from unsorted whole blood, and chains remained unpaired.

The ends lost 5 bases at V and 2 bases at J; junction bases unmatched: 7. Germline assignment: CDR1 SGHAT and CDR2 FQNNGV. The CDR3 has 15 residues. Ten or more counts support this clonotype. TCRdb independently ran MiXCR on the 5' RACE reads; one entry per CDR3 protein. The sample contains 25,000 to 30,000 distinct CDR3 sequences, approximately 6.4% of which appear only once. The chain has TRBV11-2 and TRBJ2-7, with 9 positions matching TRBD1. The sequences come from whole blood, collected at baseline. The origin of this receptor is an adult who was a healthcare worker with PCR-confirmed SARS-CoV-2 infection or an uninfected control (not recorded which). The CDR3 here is CASSPQGAVAYEQYF. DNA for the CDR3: TGTGCCAGCAGCCCACAGGGGGCCGTCGCCTACGAGCAGTACTTC.